Below are 30 T cell receptor beta chains sequenced from a single sample in a study of blood T cell repertoires in COVID-19. Clones were sequenced by immunoSEQ multiplex PCR, and TCRdb holds only the in-frame ones, with some missing. The sample consists of roughly 290,000 clones, around four fifths of them appearing once. The sequencing input was peripheral blood. The receptors here all came from a woman in her forties or fifties with active or convalescent COVID-19.

This chain links TRBV19 with TRBJ2-5, with 9 bases identical to TRBD2. The CDR3 loop spans 15 amino acids. In germline, CDR1 is LNHDA, CDR2 SQIVND (reference sequence). The trim removed 5 bases at V and 5 bases at J, leaving 9 bases unmatched. DNA of the CDR3: TGTGCCAGTAGTCTGGGGATAGCGGGAGTCGAGACCCAGTACTTC. As protein: CASSLGIAGVETQYF.

V gene TRBV15 combines with J gene TRBJ2-1; D perhaps matches TRBD2 (6 bases). Germline CDR1 and CDR2: LNHNV and YYDKDF (reference sequence). The CDR3 spans 15 residues. V was pared by 3 bases and J by 5 bases, with 14 bases between. CDR3 coding DNA: TGTGCCACCAGCAGTTGGGGCGGGGCGAACAATGAGCAGTTCTTC. This sequence encodes CATSSWGGANNEQFF.

This chain uses TRBV18 with TRBJ1-2, with D possibly being TRBD1 (5 bases). V lost 6 bases to trimming and J lost 2 bases, with 13 bases between them. The V gene's germline CDR1 is KGHSH and CDR2 LQKENI. The CDR3 runs 14 residues. CDR3 residues: CASSLTRANYGYTF. The CDR3 DNA is TGTGCCAGCTCCCTCACCAGGGCAAACTATGGCTACACCTTC.

DNA of the CDR3: TGTGCCAGCACCCCCGGGACAGGGGAAGAGACCCAGTACTTC. This encodes CASTPGTGEETQYF. The chain joins TRBV2 to TRBJ2-5; TRBD1 matches at 10 bases. J gave up 3 bases and V 7 bases, and 5 bases lay outside the gene matches. The length of the CDR3 is 14 residues. Per the germline V gene, CDR1 is SNHLY and CDR2 is FYNNEI.

The chain has TRBV6-1 and TRBJ2-1, with 10 bases that match TRBD2. Germline loops: CDR1 MNHNS, CDR2 SASEGT. With 2 bases clipped from V and 7 bases from J, the junction kept 2 bases outside the gene matches. CDR3 length equals 14 residues. The CDR3 coding sequence is TGTGCCAGCAGTGAACTAGCGGGAGTAAATGAGCAGTTCTTC. Residues: CASSELAGVNEQFF.

The chain recombines TRBV19 with TRBJ1-1; TRBD1 aligns across 8 bases. Per the germline V gene, CDR1 is LNHDA and CDR2 is SQIVND (reference sequence). CDR3 length equals 13 residues. Trimming took 10 bases from V and 0 from J; bases not matched to a gene: 4. This CDR3 reads CATHRGMNTEAFF. In DNA form, the CDR3 reads TGTGCCACGCACAGGGGGATGAACACTGAAGCTTTCTTT.

The V and J genes are TRBV18 and TRBJ2-3; 11 nucleotides align to TRBD1. With V trimmed by 3 bases and J by 4 bases, 0 bases remained unmatched. The CDR3 runs 14 residues. Germline CDR1 reads KGHSH; CDR2 reads LQKENI. The CDR3 region has the DNA TGTGCCAGCTCACCGGGACAGGGGGCAGATACGCAGTATTTT. Translating gives CASSPGQGADTQYF.

This clone was detected once. The chain has TRBV24-1 and TRBJ2-5; D perhaps matches TRBD2 (6 bases). Trimming stripped 3 bases from V and 4 bases from J, with 11 bases between. The CDR3 totals 14 residues. Germline-derived CDR1 and CDR2 are KGHDR and SFDVKD. As DNA, the CDR3 is TGTGCCACCAGTGATGGGACTTTGCGAGAGACCCAGTACTTC. Its protein is CATSDGTLRETQYF.

This clone was observed once. This chain links TRBV15 with TRBJ2-7, with no clear D. This CDR3 is built from 14 residues. Germline V gives CDR1 LNHNV, CDR2 YYDKDF (reference sequence). The V end was cut by 0 bases, the J end by 3 bases, with 9 bases between. In nucleotides, the CDR3 is TGTGCCACCAGCAGAGATGAAAACAACTACGAGCAGTACTTC. This sequence encodes CATSRDENNYEQYF.

This clone was counted between two and nine times. The rearrangement uses TRBV2 and TRBJ1-5, with 9 bases identical to TRBD1. CDR1 SNHLY and CDR2 FYNNEI come from the germline V gene. Unmatched junction bases numbered 5, after V lost 4 bases and J lost 7 bases. This CDR3 is built from 14 residues. CDR3 nucleotides: TGTGCCAGCAGTGTGGGGACAGGGTACCAGCCCCAGCATTTT. Protein product: CASSVGTGYQPQHF.

The rearrangement uses TRBV6-2 or TRBV6-3 and TRBJ2-7, with D perhaps matching TRBD2 (5 bases). Deletions cut 2 bases from V and 2 bases from J, with 10 bases between. The CDR3 sequence is 14 residues long. CDR1 and CDR2 (germline): MNHEY, SVGEGT. Here the CDR3 reads CASSYPTRTYEQYF. CDR3 bases: TGTGCCAGCAGTTACCCCACTAGAACCTACGAGCAGTACTTC.

This clone was counted between two and nine times. The chain carries TRBV28 and TRBJ2-7, with 8 nucleotides matching TRBD1. This CDR3 is 15 amino acids long. V lost 9 bases and J lost 2; bases outside the gene matches: 12. The germline V gene has CDR1 MDHEN and CDR2 SYDVKM. Written as DNA, the CDR3 is TGTGCCAGTTTTTCCCGGGACAGGCTTACCTACGAGCAGTACTTC. It encodes CASFSRDRLTYEQYF.

The chain carries TRBV9 and TRBJ1-2, with D possibly matching TRBD1 (6 bases). Germline-derived CDR1 and CDR2 are SGDLS and YYNGEE. CDR3 length: 15 residues. Trimming pared 0 bases from V and 2 bases from J, leaving 11 bases between. CDR3 DNA sequence: TGTGCCAGCAGCGTAGGACAGGCCTTAAACTATGGCTACACCTTC. Amino acids: CASSVGQALNYGYTF.

The chain has TRBV28 and TRBJ2-7; 13 positions match TRBD2. Germline trimming cut 4 bases from V and 4 bases from J; bases unmatched to any gene: 1. The germline gives CDR1 MDHEN, CDR2 SYDVKM. CDR3 length: 14 amino acids. This chain's CDR3 is CASSSTSGGYEQYF. The CDR3 bases are TGTGCCAGCAGTTCGACTAGCGGGGGGTACGAGCAGTACTTC.

This chain joins TRBV25-1 and TRBJ1-2; D not resolved. CDR1 is MGHDK, CDR2 SYGVNS, per germline. This CDR3 spans 12 amino acids. The DNA for the CDR3 is TGTGCGAGCGCGTCATCGGACTATGGCTACACCTTC. Encoded protein: CASASSDYGYTF.

V usage is TRBV7-2 and J usage is TRBJ2-1; D is unclear. In germline, CDR1 is SGHTA, CDR2 FQGNSA. CDR3 length equals 13 residues. With 5 bases removed from V and 2 bases from J, the gap between germline ends came to 7 bases. The CDR3 spells CASSDWAYNEQFF. The CDR3 DNA reads as TGTGCCAGCAGCGACTGGGCCTACAATGAGCAGTTCTTC.

The rearrangement uses TRBV5-1 and TRBJ2-1; D gene ambiguous. The V end lost 0 bases, the J end lost 6 bases, and 16 bases lay between the germline ends. This CDR3 is 16 amino acids long. Germline CDR1 SGHRS, CDR2 YFSETQ. The CDR3, as DNA: TGCGCCAGCAGCTTGGGGCGGAGAGTAGGTATCAATGAGCAGTTCTTC. Residues: CASSLGRRVGINEQFF.

This rearrangement joins TRBV9 to TRBJ2-1; 8 positions agree with TRBD1. The CDR3 is 15 amino acids. Germline assignment: CDR1 SGDLS and CDR2 YYNGEE. The junction had 6 bases not matched to a gene; V was cut back by 0 bases and J by 7 bases. In nucleotides, the CDR3 is TGTGCCAGCAGCGTAGCGGGATACAGGGGGAATGAGCAGTTCTTC. Translated: CASSVAGYRGNEQFF.

The J gene is TRBJ2-7, the V gene TRBV20-1; 7 bases map to TRBD1. The CDR3 has 14 residues. J lost 6 bases, V lost 3 bases, and 11 bases had no gene match. The germline gives CDR1 DFQATT, CDR2 SNEGSKA (reference sequence). CDR3 in DNA: TGCAGTGCTAGTACAGGGGCTTCCCCCCGCGAGCAGTACTTC. This translates into CSASTGASPREQYF.

This rearrangement joins TRBV1 to TRBJ2-1; the table's D gene call, TRBD2, was not cross checked with the DNA. TRBV1 is described as a pseudogene. The CDR3 is made up of 20 amino acids. DNA of the CDR3: TGCACCAGCAGCGGCCATCCGGGACTAGCGGGAGGGTTCTCCTACAATGAGCAGTTCTTC. It is translated as CTSSGHPGLAGGFSYNEQFF.

This rearrangement joins TRBV16 to TRBJ2-1; 8 bases align to TRBD2. The CDR3 totals 15 residues. With 4 bases clipped from V and 9 bases from J, the junction kept 11 bases outside the gene matches. The germline gives CDR1 KGHSY, CDR2 FQNENV. The CDR3 DNA reads as TGTGCCAGCAGCCCCTTGCTGACTAGCGTGGGTGAGCAGTTCTTC. This codes for CASSPLLTSVGEQFF. The full variable domain, rest sourced from reference TRBV16 and TRBJ2-1, is GEEVAQTPKHLVRGEGQKAKLYCAPIKGHSYVFWYQQVLKNEFKFLISFQNENVFDETGMPKERFSAKCLPNSPCSLEIQATKLEDSAVYFCASSPLLTSVGEQFFGPGTRLTVL.

This rearrangement joins TRBV5-4 to TRBJ2-3, with a weak D call TRBD2 (6 bases). The CDR3 sequence is 15 residues long. The V gene lost 1 base and the J gene lost 5 bases, with 14 bases spanning the gap. Per the germline V gene, CDR1 is SGHNT and CDR2 is YYREEE (reference sequence). The CDR3 DNA follows: TGTGCCAGCAGCTTGCGTACGGGAGTAGGAGATACGCAGTATTTT. It specifies CASSLRTGVGDTQYF.

J is TRBJ2-3 and V is TRBV28; 8 nucleotides agree with TRBD2. V lost 4 bases and J lost 5; bases outside the gene matches: 11. The germline CDR1 and CDR2 sequences are MDHEN and SYDVKM. This CDR3 contains 16 residues. CDR3 amino acids: CASSSAGTSIRDTQYF. For the CDR3, the DNA is TGTGCCAGCAGTTCCGCCGGGACTAGTATTAGAGATACGCAGTATTTT.

This clone has only one observation. The rearrangement links TRBV29-1 to TRBJ2-7; 7 positions agree with TRBD1. The V gene end was trimmed by 4 bases and the J gene end by 3 bases; junction bases not matched to a gene: 3. The CDR3 contains 12 residues. Germline CDR1 and CDR2: SQVTM and ANQGSEA. The CDR3 DNA reads TGCAGCGTTGGTCAGGGGGTCTACGAGCAGTACTTC. The encoded protein is CSVGQGVYEQYF.

The chain joins TRBV7-3 to TRBJ1-1; 7 bases agree with TRBD1. Germline V gene sequence: CDR1 SGHTA, CDR2 FQGTGA. Losses at the gene ends were 6 bases for V and 3 bases for J; bases not matched to a gene: 4. CDR3 size: 13 residues. The CDR3, as DNA: TGTGCCAGCAGTCACGACAGGGACACTGAAGCTTTCTTT. It yields the protein CASSHDRDTEAFF. Looking up the rest from reference TRBV7-3 and TRBJ1-1 gives the full variable domain: GAGVSQTPSNKVTEKGKYVELRCDPISGHTALYWYRQSLGQGPEFLIYFQGTGAADDSGLPNDRFFAVRPEGSVSTLKIQRTERGDSAVYLCASSHDRDTEAFFGQGTRLTVV.

The J gene is TRBJ1-2, the V gene TRBV5-1; D possibly corresponds to TRBD1 (6 bases). Germline CDR1 is SGHRS and CDR2 is YFSETQ. V was clipped by 0 bases and J by 6 bases, with 6 bases between them. This CDR3 comprises 12 residues. The DNA of the CDR3 is TGCGCCAGCAGCTTGGACAGGGATGGCTACACCTTC. This translates into CASSLDRDGYTF.

The chain carries TRBV2 and TRBJ2-1; the D gene is possibly TRBD2 (6 bases). Germline values: CDR1 SNHLY, CDR2 FYNNEI. Trimming pared 8 bases from V and 10 bases from J, leaving 6 bases between. The CDR3 loop spans 9 amino acids. Here the CDR3 reads CASGGEQFF. The CDR3 region has the DNA TGTGCCAGCGGGGGGGAGCAGTTCTTC.

The chain recombines TRBV4-2 with TRBJ2-3, with TRBD2 matching over 9 bases. Trimming removed 2 bases from V and 3 bases from J; junction bases left unmatched: 12. From germline, CDR1 is LGHNA and CDR2 YNFKEQ. This CDR3 has 18 amino acids. The CDR3 reads CASSQISGGLAGTDTQYF. The CDR3 coding sequence is TGTGCCAGCAGCCAAATCTCGGGCGGTCTAGCGGGAACAGATACGCAGTATTTT.

Of note for this clone: Other DNA sequences from this sample encode an identical CDR3 as well. V and J are TRBV11-2 and TRBJ2-7; 8 positions match TRBD2. This CDR3 comprises 14 residues. V dropped 1 base and J dropped 2; count of bases not matched to a gene: 1. Looked up from germline, CDR1 is SGHAT and CDR2 is FQNNGV. The CDR3 here is CASSLAGGPYEQYF. CDR3 DNA: TGTGCCAGCAGCTTAGCGGGAGGGCCCTACGAGCAGTACTTC.

V is TRBV28 and J is TRBJ1-2; D gene uncertain. Per the germline V gene, CDR1 is MDHEN and CDR2 is SYDVKM. This CDR3 spans 12 amino acids. Trimming took off 4 bases at V and 10 bases at J, with 13 bases between the two ends. CDR3 coding DNA: TGTGCCAGCAGTTCGGGTGTCCAGCACTACACCTTC. Encoded protein: CASSSGVQHYTF.